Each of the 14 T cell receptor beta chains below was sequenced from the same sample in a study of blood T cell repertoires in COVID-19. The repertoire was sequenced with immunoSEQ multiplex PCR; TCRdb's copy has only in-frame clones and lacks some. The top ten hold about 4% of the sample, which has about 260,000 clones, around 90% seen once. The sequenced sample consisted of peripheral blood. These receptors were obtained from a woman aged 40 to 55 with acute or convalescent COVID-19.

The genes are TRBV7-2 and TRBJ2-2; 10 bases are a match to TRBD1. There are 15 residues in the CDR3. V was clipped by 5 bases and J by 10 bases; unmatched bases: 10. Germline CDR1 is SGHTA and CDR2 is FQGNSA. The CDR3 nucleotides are TGTGCCAGCAGCCAACCATCCGGGACAGGGGAGGAGCTGTTTTTT. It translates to CASSQPSGTGEELFF.

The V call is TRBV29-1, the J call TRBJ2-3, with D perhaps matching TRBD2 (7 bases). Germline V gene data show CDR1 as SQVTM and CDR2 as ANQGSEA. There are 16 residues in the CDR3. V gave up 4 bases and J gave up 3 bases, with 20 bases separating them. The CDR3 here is CSVVRRVGGRTDTQYF. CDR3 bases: TGCAGCGTTGTTAGACGTGTGGGGGGGCGGACAGATACGCAGTATTTT.

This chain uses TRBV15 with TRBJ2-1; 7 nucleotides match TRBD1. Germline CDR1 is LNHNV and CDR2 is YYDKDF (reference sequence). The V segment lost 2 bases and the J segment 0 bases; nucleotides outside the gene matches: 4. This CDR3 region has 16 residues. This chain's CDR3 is CATSRTTGSSYNEQFF. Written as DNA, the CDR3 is TGTGCCACCAGCAGAACGACAGGGAGCTCCTACAATGAGCAGTTCTTC.

The CDR3 sequence: CSVEVSEAEQYV. The CDR3 region has the DNA TGCAGCGTTGAGGTATCGGAGGCCGAGCAGTACGTC. V usage is TRBV29-1 and J usage is TRBJ2-7; maybe TRBD2 (5 bases). The CDR3 length is 12 residues. Germline values: CDR1 SQVTM, CDR2 ANQGSEA. V was shortened by 3 bases and J by 6 bases, with 12 bases between the two germline ends.

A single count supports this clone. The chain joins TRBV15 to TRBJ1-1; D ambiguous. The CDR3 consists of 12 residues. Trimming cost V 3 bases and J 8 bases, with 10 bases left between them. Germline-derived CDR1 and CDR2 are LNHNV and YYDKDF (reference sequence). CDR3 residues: CATSRDSGEAFF. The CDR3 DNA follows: TGTGCCACCAGCAGGGATTCAGGAGAAGCTTTCTTT.

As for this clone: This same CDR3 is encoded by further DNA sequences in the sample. The CDR3, as DNA: TGTGCCAGCTCACCACGACAGGGAAACTATGGCTACACCTTC. It specifies CASSPRQGNYGYTF. The rearrangement joins TRBV18 to TRBJ1-2; the match to TRBD1 covers 7 bases. The trim removed 1 base at V and 2 bases at J, leaving 1 base unmatched. Germline CDR1 and CDR2: KGHSH and LQKENI. This CDR3 has 14 amino acids.

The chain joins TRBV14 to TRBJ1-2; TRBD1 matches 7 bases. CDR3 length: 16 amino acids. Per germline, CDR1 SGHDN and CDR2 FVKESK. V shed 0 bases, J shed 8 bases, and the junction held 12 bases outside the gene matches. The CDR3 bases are TGTGCCAGCAGCCAAGATGCCCCGACGACAGGGAGGGGCTACACCTTC. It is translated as CASSQDAPTTGRGYTF.

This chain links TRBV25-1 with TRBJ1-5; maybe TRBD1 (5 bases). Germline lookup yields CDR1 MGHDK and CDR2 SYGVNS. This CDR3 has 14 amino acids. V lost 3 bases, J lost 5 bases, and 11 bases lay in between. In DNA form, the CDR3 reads TGTGCCAGCAGTGATGACAGATATGATCAGCCCCAGCATTTT. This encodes CASSDDRYDQPQHF.

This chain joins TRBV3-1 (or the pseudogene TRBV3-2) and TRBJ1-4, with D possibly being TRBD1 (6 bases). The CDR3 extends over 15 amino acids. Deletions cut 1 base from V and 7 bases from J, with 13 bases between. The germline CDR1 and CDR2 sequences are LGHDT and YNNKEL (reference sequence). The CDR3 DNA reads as TGTGCCAGCAGCCAAGGGGGGCCTAGGGGTGAAAAACTGTTTTTT. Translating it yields CASSQGGPRGEKLFF.

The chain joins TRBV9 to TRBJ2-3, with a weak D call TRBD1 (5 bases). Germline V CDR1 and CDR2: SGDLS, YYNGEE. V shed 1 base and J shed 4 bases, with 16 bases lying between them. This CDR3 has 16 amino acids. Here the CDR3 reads CASSVFSRARADTQYF. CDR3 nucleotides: TGTGCCAGCAGCGTATTCTCCAGGGCGAGAGCAGATACGCAGTATTTT.

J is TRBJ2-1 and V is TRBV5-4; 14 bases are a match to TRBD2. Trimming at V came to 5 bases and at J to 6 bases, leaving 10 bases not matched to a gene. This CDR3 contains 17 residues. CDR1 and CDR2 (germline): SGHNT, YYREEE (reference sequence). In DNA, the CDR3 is TGTGCCAGCAGAAAGGGACTAGCGGGGGAGGCAGTCAATGAGCAGTTCTTC. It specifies CASRKGLAGEAVNEQFF.

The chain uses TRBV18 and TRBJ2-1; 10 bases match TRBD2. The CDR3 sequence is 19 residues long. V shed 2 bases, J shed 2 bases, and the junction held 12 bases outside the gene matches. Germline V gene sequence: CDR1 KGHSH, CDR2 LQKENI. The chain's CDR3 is CASSPTAGGRGNPYNEQFF. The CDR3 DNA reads TGTGCCAGCTCACCAACAGCGGGGGGGCGGGGTAACCCCTACAATGAGCAGTTCTTC.

CDR3 nucleotides: TGTGCCAGCAGCCCGAGAGTTTCTGGGGCCAACGTCCTGACTTTC. This translates into CASSPRVSGANVLTF. The J gene is TRBJ2-6, the V gene TRBV3-1 (or the pseudogene TRBV3-2); no clear D gene. This CDR3 comprises 15 residues. Trimming cost V 4 bases and J 1 base, with 8 bases left between them. Germline assignment: CDR1 LGHDT and CDR2 YNNKEL (reference sequence).

The CDR3 here is CASSVGLAGGFSDTQYF. The DNA of the CDR3 is TGTGCCAGCAGCGTAGGACTAGCGGGGGGTTTCTCAGATACGCAGTATTTT. J is TRBJ2-3 and V is TRBV9, with 13 positions matching TRBD2. The CDR3 runs 17 residues. With V trimmed by 0 bases and J by 4 bases, 5 bases remained unmatched. Per germline, CDR1 SGDLS and CDR2 YYNGEE. Looking up the rest from reference TRBV9 and TRBJ2-3 gives the full variable domain: DSGVTQTPKHLITATGQRVTLRCSPRSGDLSVYWYQQSLDQGLQFLIQYYNGEERAKGNILERFSAQQFPDLHSELNLSSLELGDSALYFCASSVGLAGGFSDTQYFGPGTRLTVL.